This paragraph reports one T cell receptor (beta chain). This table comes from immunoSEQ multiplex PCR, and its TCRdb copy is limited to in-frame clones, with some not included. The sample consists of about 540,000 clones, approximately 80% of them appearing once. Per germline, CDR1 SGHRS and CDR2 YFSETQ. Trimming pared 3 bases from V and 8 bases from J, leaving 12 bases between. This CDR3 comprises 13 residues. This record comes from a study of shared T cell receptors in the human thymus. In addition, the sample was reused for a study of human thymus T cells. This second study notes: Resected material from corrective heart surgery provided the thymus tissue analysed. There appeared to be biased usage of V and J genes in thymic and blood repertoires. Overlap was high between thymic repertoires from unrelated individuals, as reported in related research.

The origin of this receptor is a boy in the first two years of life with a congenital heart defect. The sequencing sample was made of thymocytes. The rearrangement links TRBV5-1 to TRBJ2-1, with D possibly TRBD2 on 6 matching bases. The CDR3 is CASSWGGADEQFF. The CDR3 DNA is TGCGCCAGCAGCTGGGGCGGGGCCGATGAGCAGTTCTTC.